Below are 8 T cell receptor beta chains sequenced from a single sample in a study of T cell responses to AZD1222 COVID-19 vaccine. Some clones are missing from TCRdb's copy, which holds only in-frame ones; the method was immunoSEQ multiplex PCR. The table lists about 120,000 clones, 80% to 95% of them singletons. Sequencing was performed on peripheral blood, taken on day 0 of MenACWY control vaccination. The receptor set was obtained from an adult in good health.

The rearrangement uses TRBV5-4 and TRBJ2-5, with a weak D call TRBD2 (6 bases). V lost 4 bases and J lost 7, with 17 bases in between. The germline V gene encodes CDR1 SGHNT and CDR2 YYREEE (reference sequence). The CDR3 is made up of 14 amino acids. The CDR3 sequence is CASSPGPAGRTQYF. The CDR3, as DNA: TGTGCCAGCAGCCCGGGACCGGCGGGGCGGACCCAGTACTTC. Supplemented by reference TRBV5-4 and TRBJ2-5, the full variable domain reads ETGVTQSPTHLIKTRGQQVTLRCSSQSGHNTVSWYQQALGQGPQFIFQYYREEENGRGNFPPRFSGLQFPNYSSELNVNALELDDSALYLCASSPGPAGRTQYFGPGTRLLVL.

The chain recombines TRBV10-3 with TRBJ1-2; 9 bases align to TRBD1. Per germline, CDR1 ENHRY and CDR2 SYGVKD. V dropped 3 bases and J dropped 8; count of bases not matched to a gene: 7. This CDR3 spans 14 amino acids. In DNA, the CDR3 is TGTGCCATCAGTGATGGGGACAGGGTGTGGGGCTACACCTTC. It codes for CAISDGDRVWGYTF.

The gene calls are TRBV11-2 and TRBJ2-7; 13 nucleotides align to TRBD2. The junction had 7 bases not matched to a gene; V was cut back by 5 bases and J by 3 bases. Germline V gene lookup returns CDR1 SGHAT and CDR2 FQNNGV. The CDR3 is made up of 16 amino acids. CDR3 in DNA: TGTGCCAGCAGCAACCCGGGACTAGCGGGAAGCTACGAGCAGTACTTC. It encodes CASSNPGLAGSYEQYF.

V is TRBV14 and J is TRBJ1-4, with D possibly being TRBD1 (6 bases). CDR3 length: 16 amino acids. Germline CDR1 is SGHDN and CDR2 is FVKESK. V was shortened by 3 bases and J by 5 bases, with 16 bases between the two germline ends. The CDR3 DNA is TGTGCCAGCAGCCAGGCTCCCAGGGGCCTCAATGAAAAACTGTTTTTT. Protein product: CASSQAPRGLNEKLFF.

The chain employs TRBV7-2 and TRBJ1-3, with TRBD1 matching over 7 bases. Trimming cost V 3 bases and J 3 bases; bases outside gene matches: 2. The CDR3 has 14 amino acids. Germline V CDR1 and CDR2: SGHTA, FQGNSA. CDR3 sequence reads: CASSLTGYGNTIYF. CDR3 nucleotides: TGTGCCAGCAGCTTGACAGGGTATGGAAACACCATATATTTT. The whole variable domain, remainder taken from reference TRBV7-2 and TRBJ1-3, is GAGVSQSPSNKVTEKGKDVELRCDPISGHTALYWYRQSLGQGLEFLIYFQGNSAPDKSGLPSDRFSAERTGGSVSTLTIQRTQQEDSAVYLCASSLTGYGNTIYFGEGSWLTVV.

The rearrangement joins TRBV2 to TRBJ2-2; TRBD1 aligns across 9 bases. The CDR3 runs to 15 residues. Germline V lookup: CDR1 SNHLY, CDR2 FYNNEI. J gave up 3 bases and V 6 bases, and 5 bases lay outside the gene matches. The CDR3 nucleotides are TGTGCCAGCAGAGGGACAGGGCGGGACACCGGGGAGCTGTTTTTT. Translation: CASRGTGRDTGELFF.

V is TRBV24-1 and J is TRBJ2-2; D remains unclear. Trimming took off 7 bases at V and 0 bases at J, with 8 bases between the two ends. CDR3 length: 14 residues. Germline-derived CDR1 and CDR2 are KGHDR and SFDVKD. CDR3 amino acids: CATRGLANTGELFF. The CDR3 DNA reads TGTGCCACCAGGGGGTTGGCGAACACCGGGGAGCTGTTTTTT.

This chain links TRBV5-4 with TRBJ2-3, with 7 bases fitting TRBD2. Trimming took 3 bases from V and 4 from J; bases not matched to a gene: 2. The CDR3 consists of 13 residues. Germline values: CDR1 SGHNT, CDR2 YYREEE (reference sequence). The CDR3 loop reads CASSSAGADTQYF. Written as DNA, the CDR3 is TGTGCCAGCAGCTCCGCGGGGGCAGATACGCAGTATTTT.